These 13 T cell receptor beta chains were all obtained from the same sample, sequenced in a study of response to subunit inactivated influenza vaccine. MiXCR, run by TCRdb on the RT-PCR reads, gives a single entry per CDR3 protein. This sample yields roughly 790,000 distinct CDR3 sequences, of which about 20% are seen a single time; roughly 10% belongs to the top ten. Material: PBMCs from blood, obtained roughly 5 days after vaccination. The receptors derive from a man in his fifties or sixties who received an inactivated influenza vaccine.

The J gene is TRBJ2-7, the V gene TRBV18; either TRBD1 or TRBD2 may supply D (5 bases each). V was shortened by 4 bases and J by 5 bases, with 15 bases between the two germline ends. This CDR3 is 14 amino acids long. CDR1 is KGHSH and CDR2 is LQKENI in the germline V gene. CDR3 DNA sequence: TGTGCCAGCTCACGCTCCGGGACCGTCAACGAGCAGTACTTC. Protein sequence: CASSRSGTVNEQYF.

The chain's CDR3 is CASSLEDNPYEQYF. CDR3 nucleotide sequence: TGTGCCAGCAGCTTAGAGGACAACCCCTACGAGCAGTACTTC. This chain connects TRBV7-9 to TRBJ2-7, with D possibly being TRBD1 (5 bases). CDR1 and CDR2 from the germline V gene are SEHNR and FQNEAQ (reference sequence). The CDR3 is made up of 14 amino acids. Trimming pared 1 base from V and 2 bases from J, leaving 9 bases between.

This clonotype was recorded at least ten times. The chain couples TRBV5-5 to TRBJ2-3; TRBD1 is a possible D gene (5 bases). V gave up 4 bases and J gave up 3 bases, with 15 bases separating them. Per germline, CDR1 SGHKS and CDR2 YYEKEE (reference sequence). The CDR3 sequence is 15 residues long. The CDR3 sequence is CASSQITGFTDTQYF. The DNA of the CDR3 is TGTGCCAGCAGCCAAATCACAGGTTTTACAGATACGCAGTATTTT.

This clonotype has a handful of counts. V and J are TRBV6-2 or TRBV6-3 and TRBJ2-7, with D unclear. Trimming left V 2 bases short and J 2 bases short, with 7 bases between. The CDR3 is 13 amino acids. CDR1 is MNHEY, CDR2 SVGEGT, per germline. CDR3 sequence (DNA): TGTGCCAGCAGTTACGCGGCAACCTACGAGCAGTACTTC. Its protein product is CASSYAATYEQYF.

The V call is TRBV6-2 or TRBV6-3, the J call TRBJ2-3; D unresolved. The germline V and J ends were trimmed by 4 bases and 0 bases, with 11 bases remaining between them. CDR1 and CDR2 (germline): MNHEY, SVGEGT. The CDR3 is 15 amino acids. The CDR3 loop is CASSSKGISTDTQYF. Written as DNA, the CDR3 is TGTGCCAGCAGTTCGAAGGGCATCAGCACAGATACGCAGTATTTT.

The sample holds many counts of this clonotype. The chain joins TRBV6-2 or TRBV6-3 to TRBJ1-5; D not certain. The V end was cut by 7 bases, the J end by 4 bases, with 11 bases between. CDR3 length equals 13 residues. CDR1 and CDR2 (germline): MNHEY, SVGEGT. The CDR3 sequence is CASTWQQNQPQHF. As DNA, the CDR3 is TGTGCCAGCACTTGGCAGCAGAATCAGCCCCAGCATTTT.

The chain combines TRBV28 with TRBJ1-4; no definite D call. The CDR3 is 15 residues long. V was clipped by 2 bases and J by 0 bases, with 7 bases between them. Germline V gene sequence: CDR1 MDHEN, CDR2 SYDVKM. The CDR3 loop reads CASSLSGPTNEKLFF. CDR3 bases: TGTGCCAGCAGTTTAAGCGGGCCAACTAATGAAAAACTGTTTTTT.

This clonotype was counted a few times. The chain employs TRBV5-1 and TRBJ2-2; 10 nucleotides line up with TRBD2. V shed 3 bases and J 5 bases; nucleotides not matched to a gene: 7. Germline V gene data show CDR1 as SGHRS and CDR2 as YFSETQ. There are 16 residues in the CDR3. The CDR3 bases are TGCGCCAGCAGCTCCATAGCGGGGGGCCAAACCGGGGAGCTGTTTTTT. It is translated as CASSSIAGGQTGELFF. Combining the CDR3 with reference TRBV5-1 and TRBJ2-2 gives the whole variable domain KAGVTQTPRYLIKTRGQQVTLSCSPISGHRSVSWYQQTPGQGLQFLFEYFSETQRNKGNFPGRFSGRQFSNSRSEMNVSTLELGDSALYLCASSSIAGGQTGELFFGEGSRLTVL.

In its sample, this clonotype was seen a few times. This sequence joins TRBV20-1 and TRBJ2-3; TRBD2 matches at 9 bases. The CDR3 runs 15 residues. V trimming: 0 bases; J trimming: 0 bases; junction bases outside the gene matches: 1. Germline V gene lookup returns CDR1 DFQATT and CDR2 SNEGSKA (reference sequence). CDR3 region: CSARETSGSTDTQYF. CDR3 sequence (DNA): TGCAGTGCTAGAGAGACTAGCGGAAGCACAGATACGCAGTATTTT.

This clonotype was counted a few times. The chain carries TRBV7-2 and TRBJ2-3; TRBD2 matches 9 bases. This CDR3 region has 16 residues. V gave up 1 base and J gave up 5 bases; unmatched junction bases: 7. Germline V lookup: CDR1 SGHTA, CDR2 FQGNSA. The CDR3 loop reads CASSLVAGGPGDTQYF. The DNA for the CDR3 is TGTGCCAGCAGCTTAGTCGCGGGGGGGCCGGGAGATACGCAGTATTTT.

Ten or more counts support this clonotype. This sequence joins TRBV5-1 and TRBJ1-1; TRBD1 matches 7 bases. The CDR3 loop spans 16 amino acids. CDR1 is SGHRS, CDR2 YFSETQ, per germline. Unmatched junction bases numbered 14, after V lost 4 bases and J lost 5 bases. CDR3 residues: CASSPPRQGVQTEAFF. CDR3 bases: TGCGCCAGCAGCCCACCCAGACAGGGCGTTCAGACTGAAGCTTTCTTT. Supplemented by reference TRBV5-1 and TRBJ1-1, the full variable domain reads KAGVTQTPRYLIKTRGQQVTLSCSPISGHRSVSWYQQTPGQGLQFLFEYFSETQRNKGNFPGRFSGRQFSNSRSEMNVSTLELGDSALYLCASSPPRQGVQTEAFFGQGTRLTVV.

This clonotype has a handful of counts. CDR3 in DNA: TGCAGCGTTGATCGGGGGAGGACTGGAAACACCATATATTTT. Translating it yields CSVDRGRTGNTIYF. V gene TRBV29-1 combines with J gene TRBJ1-3; D may be TRBD1 (5 bases). Germline V lookup: CDR1 SQVTM, CDR2 ANQGSEA. The CDR3 is 14 amino acids. V lost 3 bases and J lost 2, with 11 bases in between.

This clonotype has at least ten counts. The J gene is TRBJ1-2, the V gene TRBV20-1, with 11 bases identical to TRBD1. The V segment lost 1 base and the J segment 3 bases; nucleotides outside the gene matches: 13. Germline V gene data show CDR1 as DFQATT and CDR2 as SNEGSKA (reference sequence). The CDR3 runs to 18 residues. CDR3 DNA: TGCAGTGCTAGAGTTTTGCAGGTTTGGACAGGGGGCGACTATGGCTACACCTTC. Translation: CSARVLQVWTGGDYGYTF.